Here is one TCR beta chain with its context. Its antigen is as yet unknown. Researchers grouped second doses given at about 4 or about 12 weeks into one pool. Only in-frame clones appear in the TCRdb table, and some are missing; sequencing was by immunoSEQ multiplex PCR. The data hold approximately 110,000 clones, with 87% observed a single time. This entry is derived from a study of T cell responses to AZD1222 COVID-19 vaccine. Study-wide results and limits: Clonal diversity may have been underestimated in mostly white British donors.

Trimming at V came to 7 bases and at J to 1 base, leaving 9 bases not matched to a gene. The CDR3 is 16 residues long. CDR1 and CDR2 (germline): SGHAT, FQNNGV. This specimen consisted of peripheral blood, obtained 28 days after the second AZD1222 dose. This TCR was sampled from an adult who received the AZD1222 COVID-19 vaccine. V is TRBV11-2 and J is TRBJ2-2, with 7 bases matching TRBD2. CDR3 sequence reads: CASNTLTGGNTGELFF. Here the CDR3 DNA reads TGTGCCAGCAACACCCTTACGGGGGGGAACACCGGGGAGCTGTTTTTT.